The next 24 T cell receptor beta chains were all read from a single sample in a study of T-cell memory formation after mild COVID-19. Via MiXCR, TCRdb re-called the 5' RACE reads, giving one row per CDR3 protein. The sample carries about 15,000 distinct CDR3 sequences, more than 20% recorded once. Specimen: PBMCs or a T cell subset sorted from them (not recorded which). All receptors come from a man aged 18-30 years who had mild COVID-19 (a few samples of this study predate the infection). Cell type and time point are not known.

This clonotype is a singleton in its sample. The chain couples TRBV5-5 to TRBJ2-5; D is unresolved. Trimming cost V 4 bases and J 1 base, with 11 bases left between them. This CDR3 has 14 residues. Per the germline V gene, CDR1 is SGHKS and CDR2 is YYEKEE (reference sequence). DNA for the CDR3: TGTGCCAGCAGCATTGGACCAGCCCAAGAGACCCAGTACTTC. Translation: CASSIGPAQETQYF.

The chain couples TRBV20-1 to TRBJ2-7; D may be TRBD1 (5 bases). V lost 0 bases, J lost 12 bases, and 18 bases lay in between. The CDR3 is 13 amino acids. Germline CDR1 and CDR2: DFQATT and SNEGSKA (reference sequence). DNA for the CDR3: TGCAGTGCTAGAGATCCTATGCTCGACAGATCGTACGTC. Translation: CSARDPMLDRSYV.

The chain carries TRBV29-1 and TRBJ2-4; 10 bases are shared with TRBD1. The CDR3 is 13 amino acids. Germline V gives CDR1 SQVTM, CDR2 ANQGSEA. After removal of 7 bases from V and 7 bases from J, the junction contained 7 bases not matched to a gene. The CDR3 loop reads CSAYRDRGNIQYF. CDR3 DNA sequence: TGCAGCGCATATCGGGACAGGGGCAACATTCAGTACTTC.

The J gene is TRBJ2-1, the V gene TRBV4-2, with 11 bases identical to TRBD2. Per germline, CDR1 LGHNA and CDR2 YNFKEQ. The CDR3 covers 15 residues. The ends lost 0 bases at V and 15 bases at J; junction bases unmatched: 10. The CDR3 here is CASSQDAASGGMRFF. CDR3 bases: TGTGCCAGCAGCCAAGATGCTGCTAGCGGGGGGATGCGGTTCTTC.

This clonotype came up a few times. Written as DNA, the CDR3 is TGTGCCAGCAGCAAACAGGCGACAGTCCCTCTCTCTGGAAACACCATATATTTT. It encodes CASSKQATVPLSGNTIYF. The V and J genes are TRBV21-1 and TRBJ1-3. TRBV21-1 is a documented pseudogene. This CDR3 has 18 residues.

This chain links TRBV9 with TRBJ2-1; D may be TRBD1 or TRBD2 (5 bases each). Trimming left V 7 bases short and J 8 bases short, with 16 bases between. The CDR3 is made up of 13 amino acids. Germline values: CDR1 SGDLS, CDR2 YYNGEE. CDR3 amino acids: CASGGEISDEQFF. The DNA of the CDR3 is TGTGCCAGCGGGGGAGAGATCTCGGATGAGCAGTTCTTC.

This clonotype was counted many times. The CDR3 spells CASSSGTLGRTEAFF. CDR3 coding DNA: TGTGCCAGCAGTTCAGGAACACTAGGGAGGACTGAAGCTTTCTTT. The chain combines TRBV12-3 or TRBV12-4 with TRBJ1-1; D is unresolved. The CDR3 is 15 residues long. V was trimmed by 4 bases and J by 5 bases, leaving 17 bases between them.

This clonotype has a count of ten or more. This chain links TRBV5-1 with TRBJ2-7; D is possibly TRBD1 (6 bases). CDR1 and CDR2 from the germline V gene are SGHRS and YFSETQ. The CDR3 spans 15 residues. The V and J ends lost 3 bases and 0 bases respectively, with 13 bases between them. CDR3 in amino acids: CASSWGRGGSYEQYF. The CDR3 region has the DNA TGCGCCAGCAGCTGGGGGCGAGGGGGCTCCTACGAGCAGTACTTC.

The gene calls are TRBV12-3 or TRBV12-4 and TRBJ2-3; D uncertain. Trimming removed 7 bases at V and 6 bases at J, with 11 bases between. The CDR3 runs 12 residues. This chain's CDR3 is CASTINRDTQYF. The CDR3 bases are TGTGCCAGCACCATTAATCGGGATACGCAGTATTTT.

This clonotype came up once. J is TRBJ2-7 and V is TRBV6-2 or TRBV6-3; TRBD1 is a possible D gene (6 bases). Germline lookup yields CDR1 MNHEY and CDR2 SVGEGT. Deletions cut 6 bases from V and 2 bases from J, with 20 bases between. The CDR3 loop spans 16 amino acids. The CDR3 region has the DNA TGTGCCAGCAGCCCCCGATCGACCCGGGACACCTACGAGCAGTACTTC. This translates into CASSPRSTRDTYEQYF.

At least ten counts were recorded for this clonotype. This chain uses TRBV14 with TRBJ2-2; D perhaps matches TRBD2 (5 bases). The V end lost 1 base, the J end lost 1 base, and 10 bases lay between the germline ends. Germline assignment: CDR1 SGHDN and CDR2 FVKESK. This CDR3 is 16 amino acids long. This CDR3 reads CASSQGRGWNTGELFF. The CDR3 bases are TGTGCCAGCAGCCAAGGGCGAGGGTGGAACACCGGGGAGCTGTTTTTT.

The table lists this clonotype with many counts. The CDR3 spells CASSRIILGGGPYNEQFF. The CDR3, as DNA: TGCGCCAGCAGCCGCATCATCCTGGGGGGAGGCCCGTACAATGAGCAGTTCTTC. J is TRBJ2-1 and V is TRBV4-1; a possible D gene is TRBD2 (6 bases). The CDR3 runs to 18 residues. The V gene lost 4 bases and the J gene lost 4 bases, with 23 bases spanning the gap. The germline V gene encodes CDR1 MGHRA and CDR2 YSYEKL.

In its sample, this clonotype was seen a few times. The V gene is TRBV6-2 or TRBV6-3, the J gene TRBJ2-4, with TRBD1 matching over 7 bases. The V segment lost 6 bases and the J segment 1 base; nucleotides outside the gene matches: 12. This CDR3 contains 17 residues. Germline CDR1 is MNHEY and CDR2 is SVGEGT. The CDR3 protein is CASSTFGQAVAKNIQYF. CDR3 sequence (DNA): TGTGCCAGCAGCACCTTCGGACAGGCGGTGGCCAAAAACATTCAGTACTTC.

In this sample, this clonotype turned up many times. The chain is built from TRBV12-3 or TRBV12-4 and TRBJ1-5, with TRBD1 identical over 7 bases. The CDR3 sequence is 14 residues long. V dropped 5 bases and J dropped 9; count of bases not matched to a gene: 10. This CDR3 is CASSVGDRITPQHF. CDR3 bases: TGTGCCAGCAGTGTAGGGGACAGAATAACGCCCCAGCATTTT.

A remark on this clonotype: This may be a read error: a much more frequent sequence differs by one nucleotide. The V and J genes are TRBV7-4 and TRBJ1-1, with D unclear. The CDR3 runs 13 residues. Germline CDR1 reads SGHVT; CDR2 reads SQSDAQ. This CDR3 is CDSSLEDDTEAFF. CDR3 nucleotide sequence: TGTGACAGCAGCTTAGAGGACGACACTGAAGCTTTCTTT.

This clonotype was counted many times. J is TRBJ2-7 and V is TRBV11-2; 10 nucleotides match TRBD1. The V gene's germline CDR1 is SGHAT and CDR2 FQNNGV. CDR3 size: 18 residues. The trim removed 6 bases at V and 0 bases at J, leaving 14 bases unmatched. CDR3 sequence: CASSYAGTGDWSSYEQYF. The CDR3 DNA sequence: TGTGCCAGCAGTTATGCCGGGACAGGGGATTGGAGCTCCTACGAGCAGTACTTC. The full variable domain, its missing parts supplied by reference TRBV11-2 and TRBJ2-7, is EAGVAQSPRYKIIEKRQSVAFWCNPISGHATLYWYQQILGQGPKLLIQFQNNGVVDDSQLPKDRFSAERLKGVDSTLKIQPAKLEDSAVYLCASSYAGTGDWSSYEQYFGPGTRLTVT.

The genes are TRBV12-3 or TRBV12-4 and TRBJ2-7, with TRBD1 matching 9 bases. The CDR3 is 15 amino acids. Trimming at V came to 5 bases and at J to 0 bases, leaving 5 bases not matched to a gene. The CDR3 protein is CASSPTGGGSYEQYF. As DNA, the CDR3 is TGTGCCAGCAGTCCTACAGGGGGCGGCTCCTACGAGCAGTACTTC.

At least ten counts were recorded for this clonotype. The chain combines TRBV15 with TRBJ1-2, with D hard to call. CDR1 is LNHNV and CDR2 is YYDKDF in the germline V gene (reference sequence). The CDR3 covers 14 residues. V was shortened by 0 bases and J by 2 bases, with 7 bases between the two germline ends. DNA for the CDR3: TGTGCCACCAGCAGAGAGACGGAGAACTATGGCTACACCTTC. Protein product: CATSRETENYGYTF.

This clonotype has only one observation. The chain carries TRBV10-3 and TRBJ2-3, with a weak D call TRBD2 (6 bases). There are 13 residues in the CDR3. CDR1 ENHRY and CDR2 SYGVKD come from the germline V gene. Trimming took 5 bases from V and 3 from J, leaving 9 bases between them. DNA of the CDR3: TGTGCCATCAGTCCCGGGACTACAGATACGCAGTATTTT. It yields the protein CAISPGTTDTQYF.

The table lists this clonotype with a few counts. The chain carries TRBV6-6 and TRBJ1-2; a weak D match, TRBD1 (5 bases). V gave up 5 bases and J gave up 4 bases, with 14 bases separating them. The CDR3 loop spans 14 amino acids. The V gene's germline CDR1 is MNHNY and CDR2 SVGAGI (reference sequence). In DNA form, the CDR3 reads TGTGCCAGCAGTAACGGGGCCCAGGGCTATGGCTACACCTTC. The encoded protein is CASSNGAQGYGYTF.

The chain links TRBV4-3 to TRBJ2-1; D gene uncertain. This CDR3 has 15 amino acids. V shed 0 bases and J shed 2 bases, with 8 bases lying between them. Looked up from germline, CDR1 is LGHNA and CDR2 is YSLEER. For the CDR3, the DNA is TGCGCCAGCAGCCAAGAGGCAGTTACCTACAATGAGCAGTTCTTC. Its translation is CASSQEAVTYNEQFF.

There are a few counts of this clonotype. This chain links TRBV13 with TRBJ2-7; no definite D call. The V and J ends lost 4 bases and 0 bases respectively, with 7 bases between them. Germline values: CDR1 PRHDT, CDR2 FYEKMQ (reference sequence). The CDR3 is made up of 13 amino acids. In DNA, the CDR3 is TGTGCCAGCAGCTCTCCCTACTCCTACGAGCAGTACTTC. Its protein product is CASSSPYSYEQYF.

The chain has TRBV7-8 and TRBJ2-5, with 7 bases matching TRBD1. Germline CDR1 SGHVS, CDR2 FQNEAQ. V dropped 3 bases and J dropped 2; count of bases not matched to a gene: 3. This CDR3 contains 14 residues. The CDR3 coding sequence is TGTGCCAGCAGCTTCAGGACAGGTCAAGAGACCCAGTACTTC. This translates into CASSFRTGQETQYF.

This clonotype has a count of ten or more. The chain combines TRBV20-1 with TRBJ1-4; the match to TRBD1 covers 8 bases. With 6 bases clipped from V and 3 bases from J, the junction kept 12 bases outside the gene matches. Germline V gives CDR1 DFQATT, CDR2 SNEGSKA (reference sequence). The CDR3 length is 16 residues. The CDR3 sequence: CSARQGTSTPNEKLFF. CDR3 coding DNA: TGCAGTGCCCGACAGGGGACCTCTACCCCTAATGAAAAACTGTTTTTT.